A selection of T cell receptor beta chains follows, all from one sample in a study of blood T cell repertoires in COVID-19. TCRdb keeps only in-frame clones here, not all; method: immunoSEQ multiplex PCR. The top ten clones hold roughly 1.9% of a sample with around 260,000 clones, 86% of them seen once. Sequenced sample: peripheral blood. These receptor sequences come from a man aged 25 to 45 with active or convalescent COVID-19. Each CDR3 is given with its conserved first and last residue. Fields, in order: V gene, CDR3 protein.

v_gene: TRBV5-1
CDR3aa: CASSWGTGGFVGELFF

v_gene: TRBV28
CDR3aa: CASSLAGGSAGELFF

v_gene: TRBV18
CDR3aa: CASSPGQEHGYTF

v_gene: TRBV19
CDR3aa: CASSITGPYTEAFF

v_gene: TRBV11-2
CDR3aa: CASSLGDSDTEAFF

v_gene: TRBV6-4
CDR3aa: CAGTGTGAQHF

v_gene: TRBV27
CDR3aa: CASSFLGRRGEQFF

v_gene: TRBV4-1
CDR3aa: CASSLADSSNQPQHF

v_gene: TRBV9
CDR3aa: CASRPYTDRGPYEQYF

v_gene: TRBV7-9
CDR3aa: CASSLGGSGNTIYF

v_gene: TRBV7-9
CDR3aa: CASSKVGTGGYEQYF

v_gene: TRBV19
CDR3aa: CASTQRDRVFDQPQHF

v_gene: TRBV2
CDR3aa: CASNSDRANEKLFF

v_gene: TRBV23-1
CDR3aa: CASSQSGTGCNQPQHF

v_gene: TRBV4-2
CDR3aa: CASSQESGSYNEQFF

v_gene: TRBV12-3/TRBV12-4
CDR3aa: CASSFGEQPQHF

v_gene: TRBV3-1/TRBV3-2
CDR3aa: CASSQDRSTRRETQYF

v_gene: TRBV13
CDR3aa: CASSLRTGTGSHEQYF

v_gene: TRBV2
CDR3aa: CASSVVPKTVKNIQYF

v_gene: TRBV30
CDR3aa: CAWDRGPYNEQFF

v_gene: TRBV10-2
CDR3aa: CASSTSYEQYF

v_gene: TRBV29-1
CDR3aa: CSVNPTGGNEQFF

v_gene: TRBV5-5
CDR3aa: CASSLMGQGKNSPLHF